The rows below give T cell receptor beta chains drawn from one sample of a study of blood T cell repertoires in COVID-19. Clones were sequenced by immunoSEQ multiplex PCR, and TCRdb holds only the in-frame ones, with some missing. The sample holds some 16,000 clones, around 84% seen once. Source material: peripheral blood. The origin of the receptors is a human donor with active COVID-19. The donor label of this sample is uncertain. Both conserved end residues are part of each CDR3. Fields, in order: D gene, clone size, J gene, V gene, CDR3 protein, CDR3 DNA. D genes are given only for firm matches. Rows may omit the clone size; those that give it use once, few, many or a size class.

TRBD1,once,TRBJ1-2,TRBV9,CASSAGGQGVDGYTF,TGTGCCAGCAGCGCAGGCGGACAGGGCGTAGATGGCTACACCTTC
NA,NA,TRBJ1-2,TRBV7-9,CASSEGVGGYTF,TGTGCCAGCAGCGAGGGGGTAGGAGGCTACACCTTC
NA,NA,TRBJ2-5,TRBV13,CASSRDWNPETQYF,TGTGCCAGCAGCCGGGACTGGAATCCGGAGACCCAGTACTTC
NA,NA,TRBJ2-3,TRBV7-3,CASSLVLYTDTQYF,TGTGCCAGCAGCTTAGTCCTTTACACAGATACGCAGTATTTT
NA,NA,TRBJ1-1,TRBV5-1,CASSLHQGLGTEAFF,TGCGCCAGCAGCTTGCACCAGGGGTTGGGCACTGAAGCTTTCTTT
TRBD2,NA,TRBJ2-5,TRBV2,CASSEVGGGALRTQYF,TGTGCCAGCAGTGAAGTCGGCGGGGGGGCACTGCGGACCCAGTACTTC
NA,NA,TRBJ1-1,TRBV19,CASSIGSAEAFF,TGTGCCAGTAGTATAGGGAGCGCTGAAGCTTTCTTT
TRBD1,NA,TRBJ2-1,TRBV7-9,CASSLGSGTGKNEQFF,TGTGCCAGCAGCTTAGGTTCCGGGACAGGGAAGAATGAGCAGTTCTTC
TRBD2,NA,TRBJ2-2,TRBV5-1,CASSAGLAVNTGELFF,TGCGCCAGCAGCGCTGGACTAGCGGTCAACACCGGGGAGCTGTTTTTT
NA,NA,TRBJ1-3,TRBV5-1,CASSLLAIPGNTIYF,TGCGCCAGCAGCTTGCTGGCAATTCCTGGAAACACCATATATTTT
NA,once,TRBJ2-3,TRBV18,CASSLTTITDTQYF,TGTGCCAGCTCATTAACGACAATAACAGATACGCAGTATTTT
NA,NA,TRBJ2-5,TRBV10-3,CAIRTLSVGMGARGTQYF,TGTGCCATCAGAACGCTCTCCGTGGGGATGGGGGCTCGGGGGACCCAGTACTTC
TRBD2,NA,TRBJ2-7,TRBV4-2,CASSRAAASGYEQYF,TGTGCCAGCAGCAGGGCCGCGGCTAGCGGATACGAGCAGTACTTC
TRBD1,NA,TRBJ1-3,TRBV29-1,CSGGTGGNTIYF,TGCAGCGGAGGGACAGGCGGAAACACCATATATTTT
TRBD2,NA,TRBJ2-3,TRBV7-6,CASSFAGGYTDTQYF,TGTGCCAGCAGCTTTGCGGGGGGGTACACAGATACGCAGTATTTT
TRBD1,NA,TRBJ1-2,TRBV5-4,CASSLEPDRVFYGYTF,TGTGCCAGCAGCTTGGAGCCCGACAGGGTTTTTTATGGCTACACCTTC
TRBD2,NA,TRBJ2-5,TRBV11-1,CASSLSPSGGAETQYF,TGTGCCAGCAGCTTATCCCCTAGCGGGGGGGCCGAGACCCAGTACTTC
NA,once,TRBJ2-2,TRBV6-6,CASSRQNTGELFF,TGTGCCAGCAGTCGACAGAACACCGGGGAGCTGTTTTTT
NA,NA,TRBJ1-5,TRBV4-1,CASSQEEEEGQPQHF,TGCGCCAGCAGCCAAGAGGAAGAGGAGGGTCAGCCCCAGCATTTT
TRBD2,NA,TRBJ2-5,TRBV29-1,CSVVNGGAGETQYF,TGCAGCGTTGTGAACGGGGGGGCCGGGGAGACCCAGTACTTC
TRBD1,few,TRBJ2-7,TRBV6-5,CASSSGQGAYEQYF,TGTGCCAGCAGCTCCGGACAGGGGGCCTACGAGCAGTACTTC
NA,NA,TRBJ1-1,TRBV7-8,CASSPQKNTEAFF,TGTGCCAGCAGCCCCCAGAAGAACACTGAAGCTTTCTTT
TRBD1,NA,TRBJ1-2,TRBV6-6,CASSYVRGQGNYGYTF,TGTGCCAGCAGTTACGTGCGGGGACAGGGTAACTATGGCTACACCTTC
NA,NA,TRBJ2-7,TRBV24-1,CATSDLKTGNEQYF,TGTGCCACCAGTGACTTAAAAACAGGGAACGAGCAGTACTTC
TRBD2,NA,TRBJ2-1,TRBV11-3,CASSLDGRGGIDEQFF,TGTGCCAGCAGCTTAGATGGGCGGGGGGGCATCGATGAGCAGTTCTTC
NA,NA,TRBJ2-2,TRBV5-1,CASSFTAGNTGELFF,TGCGCCAGCAGCTTCACAGCGGGGAACACCGGGGAGCTGTTTTTT
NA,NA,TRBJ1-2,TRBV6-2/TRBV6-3,CASRPGGTANYGYTF,TGTGCCAGCAGACCTGGGGGGACCGCTAACTATGGCTACACCTTC
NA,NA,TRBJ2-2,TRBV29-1,CSVRGLAGTGELFF,TGCAGCGTTCGGGGGTTGGCGGGGACCGGGGAGCTGTTTTTT
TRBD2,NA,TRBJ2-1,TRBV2,CASSVQRGSNEQFF,TGTGCCAGCAGTGTCCAGCGGGGGAGCAATGAGCAGTTCTTC
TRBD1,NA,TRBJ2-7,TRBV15,CATSKARTGLAYEQYF,TGTGCCACCAGCAAAGCTAGGACAGGCCTAGCCTACGAGCAGTACTTC
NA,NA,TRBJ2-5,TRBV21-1,CASSKESLGSIQTQYF,TGTGCCAGCAGCAAAGAATCCCTCGGGAGTATACAGACCCAGTACTTC
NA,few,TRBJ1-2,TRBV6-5,CASTPMGRAGYTF,TGTGCCAGCACCCCCATGGGGAGGGCTGGCTACACCTTC
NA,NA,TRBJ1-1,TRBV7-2,CASSQRRGAFF,TGTGCCAGCAGCCAACGAAGAGGGGCTTTCTTT
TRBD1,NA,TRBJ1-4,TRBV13,CASSPSTGQGEKLFF,TGTGCCAGCAGCCCGTCGACAGGGCAAGGTGAAAAACTGTTTTTT
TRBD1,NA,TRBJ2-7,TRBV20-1,CSAGQGNEQYF,TGCAGTGCCGGACAGGGGAACGAGCAGTACTTC
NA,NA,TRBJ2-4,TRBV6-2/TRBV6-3,CASSSYQGGSAKNIQYF,TGTGCCAGCAGCTCATATCAGGGGGGATCGGCCAAAAACATTCAGTACTTC
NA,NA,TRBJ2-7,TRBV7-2,CASSLAFLSEQYF,TGTGCCAGCAGCTTAGCGTTTCTCTCCGAGCAGTACTTC
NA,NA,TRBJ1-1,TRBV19,CASSGAMNTEAFF,TGTGCCAGTAGTGGGGCTATGAACACTGAAGCTTTCTTT
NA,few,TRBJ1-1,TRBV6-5,CASSYERVGGHEAFF,TGTGCCAGCAGTTACGAGAGGGTGGGGGGGCATGAAGCTTTCTTT
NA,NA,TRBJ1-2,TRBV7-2,CASSFTGLANYGYTF,TGTGCCAGCAGCTTCACAGGCCTAGCTAACTATGGCTACACCTTC
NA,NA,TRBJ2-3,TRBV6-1,CASSETPEQGFWDVQKMSTDTQYF,TGTGCCAGCAGTGAAACCCCAGAACAGGGCTTTTGGGATGTACAAAAGATGAGCACAGATACGCAGTATTTT
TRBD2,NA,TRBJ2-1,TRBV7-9,CASSSPTSRGEQFF,TGTGCCAGCAGCTCGCCGACTAGCCGGGGAGAGCAGTTCTTC
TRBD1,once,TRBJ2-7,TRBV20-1,CSASPGTGVSYEQYF,TGCAGTGCTAGTCCCGGGACAGGGGTTTCCTACGAGCAGTACTTC
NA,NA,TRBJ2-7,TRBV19,CASSIRQSEYEQYF,TGTGCCAGTAGTATAAGACAGAGTGAGTACGAGCAGTACTTC
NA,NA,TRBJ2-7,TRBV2,CASRATSSGEQYF,TGTGCCAGCAGGGCAACTAGCTCCGGCGAGCAGTACTTC
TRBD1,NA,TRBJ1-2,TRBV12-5,CASGLVGTAGNYGYTF,TGTGCTAGTGGTTTGGTTGGGACAGCGGGTAACTATGGCTACACCTTC
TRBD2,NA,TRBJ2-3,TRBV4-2,CASSQVTSGGNTDAQYF,TGTGCCAGCAGCCAAGTCACTAGCGGGGGCAACACAGATGCGCAGTATTTT
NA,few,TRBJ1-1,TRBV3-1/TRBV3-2,CASSRQIVSMNTEAFF,TGTGCCAGCAGCCGACAGATTGTCAGCATGAACACTGAAGCTTTCTTT